This T cell receptor beta chain was recorded in a study of blood T cell repertoires in COVID-19. How the authors handled the data: How many nucleated cells were present was estimated from reference gene primer amplification. The assay was immunoSEQ multiplex PCR, and TCRdb's table has in-frame clones only and misses some. From that table come the V and J calls and clone size; the DNA was used to work out D and trimming. Here the sample spans fewer than 150,000 clones, 84% being singletons. The CDR3 is made up of 13 amino acids. Germline CDR1 reads MNHEY; CDR2 reads SVGAGI. Trimming removed 6 bases at V and 4 bases at J, with 12 bases between.

Material: peripheral blood. The V call is TRBV6-5, the J call TRBJ1-1, with TRBD1 as a possible D gene (6 bases). The sequence came from an elderly woman in a cohort sampled during active or convalescent COVID-19. Written as DNA, the CDR3 is TGTGCCAGCAGGATACTAGGGGGCACTGAAGCTTTCTTT. Translating gives CASRILGGTEAFF.